Listed below are T cell receptor beta chains from one sample, sequenced in a study of cytomegalovirus exposure and HLA in healthy donors. Clones were read by immunoSEQ multiplex PCR, and TCRdb kept only the in-frame ones, dropping some. The sample includes more than 35,000 clones, approximately 75% seen only once; the top ten take around 3.9%. The sequenced sample was PBMCs. The receptors shown here come from a middle-aged man in good health and CMV-seronegative. The CDR3 runs from the conserved cysteine through the conserved F or W. Fields, in order: CDR3 length, V gene, CDR3 protein.

16	TRBV7-9	CASSSEGGGRAETQYF
14	TRBV6-5	CASSYASVNTEAFF
12	TRBV29-1	CSVVTDNYGYTF
16	TRBV5-8	CASSLATASGANVLTF
18	TRBV15	CATSSLRRQGYPSGELFF
15	TRBV30	CAWSSGTGGNQPQHF
11	TRBV6-5	CASSYGAEQYF
14	TRBV6-1	CASSAAGGYNEQFF
13	TRBV7-8	CASSPGQTYEQYF
13	TRBV7-2	CASSSTPSYEQYF
17	TRBV4-1	CASSQAPGQNSNQPQHF
18	TRBV7-2	CASSSGWGGGPWEDTQYF
14	TRBV6-5	CASRPGQLLYEQYF
16	TRBV7-9	CASSPIRDRGTDTQYF
13	TRBV9	CASSAPPGYEQYF
15	TRBV18	CASSPRLEAGDGYTF
15	TRBV12-5	CASGTGSPPNTEAFF
15	TRBV29-1	CSAYVRGPDTGELFF
16	TRBV4-3	CASSQDLAGVQETQYF
13	TRBV28	CASSLTGLNEQYF
14	TRBV5-1	CASSTTGNQETQYF